This is a list of T cell receptor beta chains from one sample in a study of a mutant IDH1 vaccine in newly diagnosed glioma. Their recognized antigens are unknown. Sequencing was performed with immunoSEQ multiplex PCR; in TCRdb, only in-frame clones are kept and a portion is missing. This sample has approximately 57,000 clones, with about 81% found just once. Sequencing used PBMCs, obtained from a glioma patient whose treatment included an IDH1 peptide vaccine. These receptors all come from a woman in her 40s with glioma. Some clones in this sample may be carry-over from other donors' samples. CDR3s include the opening cysteine and the closing phenylalanine or tryptophan. Fields, in order: D gene, J gene, clone size, V gene, CDR3 DNA, CDR3 protein. D genes are given only for firm matches. A row's size may be missing; if present it is once, few, many or a size class.

d_call: TRBD2
j_call: TRBJ2-5
clone_size: NA
v_call: TRBV15
cdr3_nt: TGTGCCACCAGCAGAACCGGGACTAGGGAGGAGACCCAGTACTTC
cdr3_aa: CATSRTGTREETQYF

d_call: NA
j_call: TRBJ1-1
clone_size: NA
v_call: TRBV15
cdr3_nt: TGTGCCACCAGCAGAGCTAACAGGGAGGAAGCTTTCTTT
cdr3_aa: CATSRANREEAFF

d_call: TRBD1
j_call: TRBJ1-3
clone_size: NA
v_call: TRBV5-1
cdr3_nt: TGCGCCAGCAGGCCCCAGGGGGTAGGGTCTGGAAACACCATATATTTT
cdr3_aa: CASRPQGVGSGNTIYF

d_call: NA
j_call: TRBJ1-1
clone_size: few
v_call: TRBV18
cdr3_nt: TGTGCCAGCTCACCTGGCCTGAACACTGAAGCTTTCTTT
cdr3_aa: CASSPGLNTEAFF

d_call: NA
j_call: TRBJ2-7
clone_size: NA
v_call: TRBV7-2
cdr3_nt: TGTGCCAGCAGCTTCGAGGCAACCACCTACGAGCAGTACTTC
cdr3_aa: CASSFEATTYEQYF

d_call: NA
j_call: TRBJ1-5
clone_size: NA
v_call: TRBV11-2
cdr3_nt: TGTGCCAGCAGCCAGGACGGGGATAGCAATCAGCCCCAGCATTTT
cdr3_aa: CASSQDGDSNQPQHF

d_call: NA
j_call: TRBJ1-4
clone_size: few
v_call: TRBV5-1
cdr3_nt: TGCGCCAGCAGACTGACGATTGCAACTAATGAAAAACTGTTTTTT
cdr3_aa: CASRLTIATNEKLFF

d_call: NA
j_call: TRBJ2-5
clone_size: once
v_call: TRBV29-1
cdr3_nt: TGCAGCGTCACTAGGTCGGTAGGGCAGACCCAGTACTTC
cdr3_aa: CSVTRSVGQTQYF

d_call: NA
j_call: TRBJ2-2
clone_size: NA
v_call: TRBV4-1
cdr3_nt: TGCGCCAGCAGTACAACGGGTGGGGAGCTGTTTTTT
cdr3_aa: CASSTTGGELFF

d_call: TRBD1
j_call: TRBJ1-1
clone_size: few
v_call: TRBV19
cdr3_nt: TGTGCCAGTAGTCGAATTACAGGGGACTACACTGAAGCTTTCTTT
cdr3_aa: CASSRITGDYTEAFF

d_call: NA
j_call: TRBJ1-1
clone_size: few
v_call: TRBV6-5
cdr3_nt: TGTGCCAGCAGTTACTCGGGCCAGGGCAACACTGAAGCTTTCTTT
cdr3_aa: CASSYSGQGNTEAFF

d_call: TRBD1
j_call: TRBJ2-3
clone_size: NA
v_call: TRBV7-2
cdr3_nt: TGTGCCAGCAGCCCTGGACAGGCAGCGCAGTATTTT
cdr3_aa: CASSPGQAAQYF

d_call: NA
j_call: TRBJ1-5
clone_size: few
v_call: TRBV19
cdr3_nt: TGTGCCAGTAGTACAACAGCTCGGGGGAATCAGCCCCAGCATTTT
cdr3_aa: CASSTTARGNQPQHF

d_call: NA
j_call: TRBJ2-2
clone_size: NA
v_call: TRBV10-3
cdr3_nt: TGTGCCATCAGTGACAGGGGCCCGAACACCGGGGAGCTGTTTTTT
cdr3_aa: CAISDRGPNTGELFF

d_call: TRBD2
j_call: TRBJ2-5
clone_size: once
v_call: TRBV13
cdr3_nt: TGTGCCAGCAGCTTAAAGCCCCAGGCGGGGCGGGGGGAGACCCAGTACTTC
cdr3_aa: CASSLKPQAGRGETQYF

d_call: NA
j_call: TRBJ2-7
clone_size: NA
v_call: TRBV6-1
cdr3_nt: TGTGCCAGCACTCTAGACTACGAGCAGTACTTC
cdr3_aa: CASTLDYEQYF

d_call: NA
j_call: TRBJ2-5
clone_size: NA
v_call: TRBV5-1
cdr3_nt: TGCGCCAGCAGCTTGAACACCTTGGGGACCCAGTACTTC
cdr3_aa: CASSLNTLGTQYF

d_call: NA
j_call: TRBJ2-2
clone_size: NA
v_call: TRBV5-1
cdr3_nt: TGCGCCATCAGAGGCCCCGCGAACACCGGGGAGCTGTTTTTT
cdr3_aa: CAIRGPANTGELFF

d_call: NA
j_call: TRBJ2-7
clone_size: NA
v_call: TRBV7-6
cdr3_nt: TGTGCCAGCAGCTCCTTCCGACAAGCGGACCACGAGCAGTACTTC
cdr3_aa: CASSSFRQADHEQYF

d_call: TRBD2
j_call: TRBJ2-3
clone_size: NA
v_call: TRBV10-2
cdr3_nt: TGCGCCAGCTCACCGACTAGCGGGGGGGCGGATACGCAGTATTTT
cdr3_aa: CASSPTSGGADTQYF

d_call: NA
j_call: TRBJ1-5
clone_size: once
v_call: TRBV6-5
cdr3_nt: TGTGCCAGCAGTTTGACCCCGGGCAATCAGCCCCAGCATTTT
cdr3_aa: CASSLTPGNQPQHF

d_call: NA
j_call: TRBJ2-7
clone_size: NA
v_call: TRBV15
cdr3_nt: TGTGCCACCAGCAGAGCATCCTTGACAGCCCAAAGGTACTTC
cdr3_aa: CATSRASLTAQRYF

d_call: TRBD1
j_call: TRBJ1-4
clone_size: NA
v_call: TRBV5-1
cdr3_nt: TGCGCCAGCAGCTTGGCGGGGACAGGAACTAATGAAAAACTGTTTTTT
cdr3_aa: CASSLAGTGTNEKLFF

d_call: NA
j_call: TRBJ2-7
clone_size: NA
v_call: TRBV29-1
cdr3_nt: TGCAGCGTCCGGGTCTACTCCTACGAGCAGTACTTC
cdr3_aa: CSVRVYSYEQYF

d_call: NA
j_call: TRBJ1-2
clone_size: once
v_call: TRBV29-1
cdr3_nt: TGCAGCGTTGGGGGAGGGGGGTTCTATGGCTACACCTTC
cdr3_aa: CSVGGGGFYGYTF

d_call: NA
j_call: TRBJ1-5
clone_size: NA
v_call: TRBV6-1
cdr3_nt: TGTGCCAGCAACCCTACAGGGAGCAATCAGCCCCAGCATTTT
cdr3_aa: CASNPTGSNQPQHF

d_call: TRBD2
j_call: TRBJ2-2
clone_size: NA
v_call: TRBV5-1
cdr3_nt: TGCGCCAGCACCGGGGGAGGGACGAACACCGGGGAGCTGTTTTTT
cdr3_aa: CASTGGGTNTGELFF

d_call: TRBD2
j_call: TRBJ2-1
clone_size: NA
v_call: TRBV9
cdr3_nt: TGTGCCAGCAGCCCCTCTACCGGACTAGCGGGGTACAATGAGCAGTTCTTC
cdr3_aa: CASSPSTGLAGYNEQFF

d_call: TRBD2
j_call: TRBJ2-5
clone_size: NA
v_call: TRBV4-1
cdr3_nt: TGCGCCAGCAGCCAAGGGGGGGGTTCCAAAGAGACCCAGTACTTC
cdr3_aa: CASSQGGGSKETQYF

d_call: NA
j_call: TRBJ2-2
clone_size: once
v_call: TRBV6-6
cdr3_nt: TGTGCCAGCAGTTACAAAGGGGACTACACCGGGGAGCTGTTTTTT
cdr3_aa: CASSYKGDYTGELFF

d_call: TRBD1
j_call: TRBJ2-7
clone_size: NA
v_call: TRBV11-2
cdr3_nt: TGTGCCAGCAGCCCACCACAGGGGGACCACGAGCAGTACTTC
cdr3_aa: CASSPPQGDHEQYF

d_call: NA
j_call: TRBJ1-1
clone_size: few
v_call: TRBV29-1
cdr3_nt: TGCAGCGTTGGGGGGGTTGACGCTGAAGCTTTCTTT
cdr3_aa: CSVGGVDAEAFF

d_call: NA
j_call: TRBJ2-7
clone_size: NA
v_call: TRBV15
cdr3_nt: TGTGCCACCAGCAGAGATCGGGGAGCCCACGAGCAGTACTTC
cdr3_aa: CATSRDRGAHEQYF

d_call: TRBD1
j_call: TRBJ2-3
clone_size: NA
v_call: TRBV5-1
cdr3_nt: TGCGCCAGCAGCTCGACAGGGGACATTGATACGCAGTATTTT
cdr3_aa: CASSSTGDIDTQYF

d_call: NA
j_call: TRBJ2-7
clone_size: NA
v_call: TRBV2
cdr3_nt: TGTGCCAGCAGTCCCAGGGGGGGCGGGCGGGACTACGAGCAGTACTTC
cdr3_aa: CASSPRGGGRDYEQYF

d_call: NA
j_call: TRBJ2-7
clone_size: NA
v_call: TRBV6-6
cdr3_nt: TGTGCCAGCAGTTACTCGGGGGGAGGATACGAGCAGTACTTC
cdr3_aa: CASSYSGGGYEQYF

d_call: NA
j_call: TRBJ2-7
clone_size: NA
v_call: TRBV7-8
cdr3_nt: TGTGCCAGCAGCGACCGTTACGAGCAGTACTTC
cdr3_aa: CASSDRYEQYF

d_call: NA
j_call: TRBJ2-5
clone_size: NA
v_call: TRBV15
cdr3_nt: TGTGCCACCAGCCCCCTGGGCTCAGGGCTGGAGACCCAGTACTTC
cdr3_aa: CATSPLGSGLETQYF

d_call: NA
j_call: TRBJ2-6
clone_size: NA
v_call: TRBV30
cdr3_nt: TGTGCCTGGAGAAGAAAAGGGTTTGTCTCTGGGGCCAACGTCCTGACTTTC
cdr3_aa: CAWRRKGFVSGANVLTF

d_call: NA
j_call: TRBJ2-7
clone_size: NA
v_call: TRBV19
cdr3_nt: TGTGCCAGTAGTATAGACAGGGGGGACAGAAAAAACGAGCAGTACTTC
cdr3_aa: CASSIDRGDRKNEQYF

d_call: NA
j_call: TRBJ2-7
clone_size: NA
v_call: TRBV30
cdr3_nt: TGTGCCTGGACTTTTGCCAGGGAAAACGAGCAGTACTTC
cdr3_aa: CAWTFARENEQYF

d_call: NA
j_call: TRBJ1-1
clone_size: NA
v_call: TRBV2
cdr3_nt: TGTGCCAGCAGTGACAAGGGGAACACTGAAGCTTTCTTT
cdr3_aa: CASSDKGNTEAFF

d_call: NA
j_call: TRBJ2-7
clone_size: NA
v_call: TRBV13
cdr3_nt: TGTGCCAGCAGCTCCCCGTACGAGCAGTACTTC
cdr3_aa: CASSSPYEQYF

d_call: TRBD2
j_call: TRBJ2-5
clone_size: NA
v_call: TRBV5-1
cdr3_nt: TGCGCCAGCAGCTGGGGGGGGACTCGGGAGACCCAGTACTTC
cdr3_aa: CASSWGGTRETQYF

d_call: NA
j_call: TRBJ1-2
clone_size: NA
v_call: TRBV5-8
cdr3_nt: TGTGCCTCCTCGGGGACGGGCTATGGCTACACCTTC
cdr3_aa: CASSGTGYGYTF

d_call: NA
j_call: TRBJ1-1
clone_size: NA
v_call: TRBV7-9
cdr3_nt: TGTGCCTCTGCCTCGCTGAACACTGAAGCTTTCTTT
cdr3_aa: CASASLNTEAFF

d_call: NA
j_call: TRBJ2-7
clone_size: NA
v_call: TRBV11-2
cdr3_nt: TGTGCCAGCAGCTTGGGTATGTCTTACGAGCAGTACTTC
cdr3_aa: CASSLGMSYEQYF

d_call: NA
j_call: TRBJ1-4
clone_size: NA
v_call: TRBV10-1
cdr3_nt: TGCGCCAGCAGTGAGTCCAGTGAAAAACTGTTTTTT
cdr3_aa: CASSESSEKLFF

d_call: NA
j_call: TRBJ1-1
clone_size: NA
v_call: TRBV6-1
cdr3_nt: TGTGCCAGCAGTGAAGGGCATAACACTGAAGCTTTCTTT
cdr3_aa: CASSEGHNTEAFF

d_call: NA
j_call: TRBJ2-2
clone_size: once
v_call: TRBV6-5
cdr3_nt: TGTGCCAGCAGTTACCCAGGGGAAGGGAGCGGGGAGCTGTTTTTT
cdr3_aa: CASSYPGEGSGELFF

d_call: TRBD1
j_call: TRBJ1-6
clone_size: NA
v_call: TRBV10-3
cdr3_nt: TGTGCCATCAGTGAAAGTTCCCTGACAGGGTCGAATTCACCCCTCCACTTT
cdr3_aa: CAISESSLTGSNSPLHF

d_call: NA
j_call: TRBJ1-2
clone_size: NA
v_call: TRBV7-9
cdr3_nt: TGTGCCAGCAGCTTATCGGACAGCAGCTACACCTTC
cdr3_aa: CASSLSDSSYTF

d_call: TRBD2
j_call: TRBJ2-1
clone_size: NA
v_call: TRBV29-1
cdr3_nt: TGCAGCGTTAAAAGCGGGGGATACAATGAGCAGTTCTTC
cdr3_aa: CSVKSGGYNEQFF

d_call: NA
j_call: TRBJ2-1
clone_size: NA
v_call: TRBV5-6
cdr3_nt: TGTGCCAGCAGCTTGTGGATAGCTCAAAGCAATGAGCAGTTCTTC
cdr3_aa: CASSLWIAQSNEQFF

d_call: NA
j_call: TRBJ1-1
clone_size: NA
v_call: TRBV5-1
cdr3_nt: TGCGCCAGCAGCTTGGAAGCAGCGAACACTGAAGCTTTCTTT
cdr3_aa: CASSLEAANTEAFF

d_call: TRBD2
j_call: TRBJ2-5
clone_size: NA
v_call: TRBV5-6
cdr3_nt: TGTGCCAGCAGCCATCCCGGGACTAGCGGGGGTGGAGTAGAGACCCAGTACTTC
cdr3_aa: CASSHPGTSGGGVETQYF

d_call: TRBD1
j_call: TRBJ2-7
clone_size: NA
v_call: TRBV10-2
cdr3_nt: TGCGCCAGCGGCTCCGGGACAGGGTCCTACGAGCAGTACTTC
cdr3_aa: CASGSGTGSYEQYF

d_call: NA
j_call: TRBJ1-2
clone_size: NA
v_call: TRBV30
cdr3_nt: TGTGCCTGGAGCCCCGGCCGGGGCTATGGCTACACCTTC
cdr3_aa: CAWSPGRGYGYTF

d_call: NA
j_call: TRBJ2-5
clone_size: NA
v_call: TRBV25-1
cdr3_nt: TGTGCCAGCAGTGACGGGCCACGGGAGACCCAGTACTTC
cdr3_aa: CASSDGPRETQYF